This T cell receptor beta chain was profiled in a study of radiotherapy plus CTLA-4 blockade in lung cancer (dated by TCRdb to about 2018). For the study in its entirety: Among the enrolled patients, 15% to 20% had an objective response, and 25% to 40% reached disease control. Paper-wide results and their limitations: The strongest predictors of response, as reported, were early dynamic changes in blood T cell clones along with a rise in serum interferon-beta after radiation. TCR clones derived from tumors expanded in peripheral blood after treatment with radiotherapy and ipilimumab.

The cysteine opens and the phenylalanine closes a CDR3 of 14 amino acids. The only DNA kept is the CDR3, 42 bases in frame from the first base. The germline V end is reduced by 5 bases and the J end by 4 bases; junction bases left unmatched: 7. The germline V gene sets CDR1 to MNHNS and CDR2 to SASEGT. Libraries were made using the immunoSEQ multiplex PCR assay. TCRdb limited this immuneACCESS table to in-frame rearrangements with V and J called. A share of clones is missing; checked studies link under half to unresolved V genes, and the rest is unexplained. The sample contains 58,000 or so clones, 70% to 85% of them found a single time. 16% of the sample is in the top ten clones. In this study, focal radiation therapy paired with CTLA-4 blockade (ipilimumab) was tested in patients who had chemo-refractory metastatic non-small-cell lung cancer. On this clone itself: Its recognized antigen is unknown. One base away there is no much larger clone; base qualities are not given.

The clonotype comes from a human donor with non-small cell lung cancer who had a complete response to radiotherapy plus ipilimumab. The chain joins TRBV6-1 to TRBJ2-5; TRBD2 lines up with 7 middle nucleotides. Sequencing was performed on peripheral blood, taken from a patient treated with radiotherapy plus ipilimumab. The CDR3: CASSSGREVETQYF. The sequenced DNA is TGTGCCAGCAGTTCGGGACGGGAGGTAGAGACCCAGTACTTC.